The sample holds a few counts of the clone carrying this TCR beta chain. Its antigen is still unknown. Attachment of unique molecular identifiers was made to individual cDNA molecules. TCRdb fed the 5' RACE reads into MiXCR, producing one record per CDR3 protein. The sample has approximately 97,000 distinct CDR3 sequences, roughly 14% seen once. These data are taken from a study of early T cells in non-severe SARS-CoV-2 infection. Study in general: Sequenced bulk RNA came from whole blood that was unsorted, and chains were unpaired.

J was trimmed by 6 bases and V by 5 bases; bases with no gene match: 16. Germline V gene data show CDR1 as SGHVS and CDR2 as FQNEAQ. CDR3 length equals 18 residues. Points from the study as a whole: Anti-spike CD8 responses were favored in VDJdb matching, and private and CD4 specificities were missed.

This TCR derives from an adult who was a healthcare worker with PCR-confirmed SARS-CoV-2 infection or an uninfected control (not recorded which). This rearrangement joins TRBV7-8 to TRBJ2-2; 9 positions match TRBD1. Sequenced input: whole blood. In DNA form, the CDR3 reads TGTGCCAGCAGCCCTCTAAGTGGACAGGGGTCACTAGCCGGGGAGCTGTTTTTT. Residues: CASSPLSGQGSLAGELFF. The whole variable domain, filled in from reference TRBV7-8 and TRBJ2-2, reads GAGVSQSPRYKVAKRGQDVALRCDPISGHVSLFWYQQALGQGPEFLTYFQNEAQLDKSGLPSDRFFAERPEGSVSTLKIQRTQQEDSAVYLCASSPLSGQGSLAGELFFGEGSRLTVL.